The text below deals with one T cell receptor beta chain. Its antigen remains unidentified. At one boundary the junction diverges from the germline segment, which might be a read error. These data originate in a study of T-cell reconstitution after alpha-beta-depleted transplantation in children. Notes on the study in general: It was surviving recipient T cells and thymic progenitors that gave some patients high TCRbeta diversity at day 60. At one year after transplant, newly produced T cells mostly accounted for T-cell counts and diversity. Reportedly, alpha-beta T cells present about two months post-transplant originated from several hundred expanded clones of graft origin.

It was with unique molecular identifiers that the TCRbeta library was prepared. TCRdb fed the PCR reads into MiXCR, producing one record per CDR3 protein. The sample includes approximately 32,000 distinct CDR3 sequences, 5.5% to 8% of them seen just once. Germline V gene lookup returns CDR1 DFQATT and CDR2 SNEGSKA (reference sequence). CDR3 length equals 16 residues. The sample consisted of peripheral blood, taken 60 days after TCRalphabeta/CD19-depleted stem cell transplant. This receptor was obtained from a child younger than two who had a stem cell transplant for acute myeloid leukemia, so the T cells may come from the graft donor. The rearrangement links TRBV20-1 to TRBJ2-1, with D possibly being TRBD2 (6 bases). CDR3 nucleotides: TGCTGTGCTAGAGATCTGCGGGGCAGCTCCTACAACGAGCAGTTCTTC. Protein sequence: CCARDLRGSSYNEQFF.